This TCR beta chain stems from a study of blood T cell repertoires in COVID-19. Study in general: From the United States, Italy and Spain came samples of acute and convalescent COVID-19. From T cells, B-cell-depleted T cells, or PBMCs came the material, which was cDNA or gDNA.

Trimming left V 5 bases short and J 5 bases short, with 15 bases between. Looked up from germline, CDR1 is LGHDT and CDR2 is YNNKEL (reference sequence). The CDR3 sequence is 15 residues long. In the authors' methods: By means of reference gene primer amplification, nucleated cell counts were estimated. Using immunoSEQ multiplex PCR, the repertoire was profiled, and TCRdb retains in-frame clones only, with some absent. For V, J and clone size, that table is used; D and trimming come from the DNA. The table has tens of thousands of clones, roughly 84% seen once. The chain joins TRBV3-1 (or the pseudogene TRBV3-2) to TRBJ2-2; the D gene is possibly TRBD2 (5 bases). The sequence was collected from a man aged 65 to 79 with active COVID-19. Sequenced: peripheral blood. The CDR3 loop reads CASSSFGSVTGELFF. CDR3 DNA: TGTGCCAGCAGCTCCTTCGGTAGCGTAACCGGGGAGCTGTTTTTT.